The rows below give T cell receptor beta chains drawn from one sample of a study of spatial heterogeneity in lung cancer. TCRdb itself ran the 5' RACE reads through MiXCR, one entry per CDR3 protein. Here the sample spans fewer than 7,500 distinct CDR3 sequences, 15% to 20% being singletons. The sample in question was PBMCs, obtained at surgery. Receptors originate from a female donor with early-stage non-small cell lung cancer. CDR3s include the opening cysteine and the closing phenylalanine or tryptophan. A D gene is named only where the DNA matches it firmly. Not every row has a clone size; where given, it reads once, few, many or a size class.

CDR3 length	V gene	D gene	J gene	clone size	CDR3 DNA	CDR3 protein
12	TRBV2	.	TRBJ2-1	medium-sized	TGTGCCACCCAGAGGGGAAGCAATGAGCAGTTCTTC	CATQRGSNEQFF
12	TRBV29-1	.	TRBJ1-5	medium-sized	TGCAGCGTTGTGGATGGGAATCAGCCCCAGCATTTT	CSVVDGNQPQHF
13	TRBV6-2/TRBV6-3	.	TRBJ1-5	few	TGTGCCAGCAGTTACAGGGCCGATCAGCCCCAGCATTTT	CASSYRADQPQHF
16	TRBV27	.	TRBJ2-3	medium-sized	TGTGCCAGCAGTTTATTTGAGGGGGGGCACACAGATACGCAGTATTTT	CASSLFEGGHTDTQYF
12	TRBV30	.	TRBJ1-1	medium-sized	TGTGCCTGGAGTTGGGGCCAGAAGGTAGCTTTCTTT	CAWSWGQKVAFF
16	TRBV4-1	.	TRBJ2-2	.	TGCGCCAGCAGCCAAGCCTCGGGGCCGAACACCGGGGAGCTGTTTTTT	CASSQASGPNTGELFF
14	TRBV5-1	TRBD1	TRBJ2-7	many	TGCGCCAGCAGTCCTCAACAGGGGACCCACGAGCAGTACTTC	CASSPQQGTHEQYF
15	TRBV10-3	.	TRBJ2-1	medium-sized	TGTGCCATCAGCGCCACCGGGGACCCCTACAATGAGCAGTTCTTC	CAISATGDPYNEQFF
13	TRBV6-5	TRBD1	TRBJ2-2	medium-sized	TGTGCCAGCAGTGACAGGGCCACCGGGGAGCTGTTTTTT	CASSDRATGELFF
14	TRBV13	.	TRBJ2-5	.	TGTGCCAGCAGCTTAGCAGGGATCGGAGAGACCCAGTACTTC	CASSLAGIGETQYF
15	TRBV5-6	TRBD1	TRBJ2-6	medium-sized	TGTGCCAGCAGCCTGACAGGGCCTTTAACCAACGTCCTGACTTTC	CASSLTGPLTNVLTF
13	TRBV7-9	.	TRBJ1-1	medium-sized	TGTGCCAGCAGCTTCGGGGTATTAGATGAAGCTTTCTTT	CASSFGVLDEAFF
13	TRBV20-1	.	TRBJ1-1	medium-sized	TGCAGTGCTAGTTCGGGGGCGAACACTGAAGCTTTCTTT	CSASSGANTEAFF
15	TRBV6-5	TRBD2	TRBJ2-2	.	TGTGCCAGCAGTTACTCGACTAGCGGGAGCGGGGAGCTGTTTTTT	CASSYSTSGSGELFF
15	TRBV3-1	.	TRBJ2-1	many	TGTGCCAGCAGCCAAGGTTCGGGCCCCCGGAATGAGCAGTTCTTC	CASSQGSGPRNEQFF
12	TRBV28	TRBD1	TRBJ1-5	medium-sized	TGTGCCAGCAGAGACAGGGGTGAGCCCCAGCATTTT	CASRDRGEPQHF
13	TRBV6-4	.	TRBJ1-2	.	TGTGCCAGCAGTGACTCTGGGCCGTCGGGCTACACCTTC	CASSDSGPSGYTF
13	TRBV20-1	TRBD2	TRBJ2-1	many	TGCAGTGCTCGAAGGACTAGCGGGAGCGAGCAGTTCTTC	CSARRTSGSEQFF
10	TRBV6-2/TRBV6-3	.	TRBJ1-2	.	TGTGTTACCGGGGAGAATGGCTACACCTTC	CVTGENGYTF
16	TRBV27	TRBD1	TRBJ1-2	many	TGTGCCAGCAGTCCCAAGGCCACAGGGGATGGCTATGGCTACACCTTC	CASSPKATGDGYGYTF
12	TRBV2	.	TRBJ1-2	few	TGTGCCAGCAGTGATGGGGGAGTTGGCTACACCTTC	CASSDGGVGYTF
14	TRBV18	.	TRBJ2-7	.	TGTGCCAGCTCACCGGACGGGATCCCCTACGAGCAGTACTTC	CASSPDGIPYEQYF